A selection of T cell receptor beta chains follows, all from one sample in a study of Graves' ophthalmopathy and Graves' hyperthyroidism. TCRdb reprocessed the multiplex PCR reads with MiXCR, giving one entry per CDR3 protein. This sample yields 350,000 to 400,000 distinct CDR3 sequences, of which 15% to 20% are seen a single time; about 1.6% belongs to the top ten. The sequenced sample consisted of peripheral blood. These receptors all stem from a woman younger than 35 with Graves' ophthalmopathy. CDR3s include the opening cysteine and the closing phenylalanine or tryptophan. Expanded clones get a size class; other rows say once, few or many, or leave the size out.

>TRBV11-2|many|TRBJ2-3
CASSLGLAGGNTDTQYF
>TRBV28|many|TRBJ2-2
CASSPGTEDGELFF
>TRBV19|many|TRBJ2-2
CASSIVSQGELFF
>TRBV27|many|TRBJ2-2
CASSLWGATGELFF
>TRBV6-5|many|TRBJ2-7
CASSRVGDRGSYEQYF
>TRBV20-1|many|TRBJ1-6
CSAREGSSTSYNSPLHF
>TRBV7-3|many|TRBJ2-5
CASSLSGWQETQYF
>TRBV11-3|-|TRBJ1-5
CASSFIGYSNQPQHF
>TRBV28|few|TRBJ2-7
CASSIAGGAYEQYF
>TRBV4-2|-|TRBJ2-7
CASSQELAGAYEQYF
>TRBV20-1|many|TRBJ2-5
CSARFSAEETQYF
>TRBV7-3|many|TRBJ1-1
CASSEGHQNTEAFF
>TRBV2|many|TRBJ2-7
CASRSGGAYEQYF
>TRBV28|many|TRBJ2-7
CASSFDRDRHYEQYF
>TRBV6-1|many|TRBJ2-2
CASSAVVTPNTGELFF
>TRBV25-1|many|TRBJ2-5
CASHLGTQETQYF
>TRBV4-2|many|TRBJ1-2
CASSQDSAGTPYGYTF
>TRBV6-1|-|TRBJ1-2
CASSTGAGANNYGYTF
>TRBV2|many|TRBJ2-2
CASSEGGGELFF
>TRBV6-2/TRBV6-3|-|TRBJ2-7
CASNRGNSYEQYF
>TRBV6-1|many|TRBJ1-5
CASSSGQASNQPQHF
>TRBV28|few|TRBJ2-5
CASSFGPYNGRETQYF
>TRBV9|many|TRBJ1-2
CASSVVEGNYGYTF
>TRBV7-3|many|TRBJ2-7
CASSLGLATSYEQYF
>TRBV6-1|many|TRBJ1-2
CASGGTYGYTF
>TRBV19|many|TRBJ1-1
CASTVGIRNTEAFF
>TRBV3-1|few|TRBJ1-1
CASSLPGQGTGAEAFF
>TRBV10-3|-|TRBJ2-4
CAISDQDRENIQYF
>TRBV27|-|TRBJ1-1
CASSEMWGTEAFF
>TRBV3-1|many|TRBJ2-2
CASSQPTGGRDTGELFF
>TRBV29-1|many|TRBJ2-5
CSVGRDGAQYF